This note documents a single T cell receptor (beta chain) sequence. The sample is drawn from a study of T-cell reconstitution after alpha-beta-depleted transplantation in children. Preparation of the TCRbeta library was carried out with unique molecular identifiers. One entry per CDR3 protein results from TCRdb running MiXCR on the PCR reads. The sample lists about 610,000 distinct CDR3 sequences; under 12% were seen once. This CDR3 is built from 14 residues. The trim removed 7 bases at V and 1 base at J, leaving 5 bases unmatched. The germline V gene has CDR1 SQVTM and CDR2 ANQGSEA. The sequence was obtained from a human donor who donated a stem cell graft to a child with acute myeloid leukemia. Specimen: PBMCs from the stem cell graft donor, collected from the stem cell graft. This chain uses TRBV29-1 with TRBJ2-2, with TRBD1 matching over 8 bases. This chain's CDR3 is CSAGQGLNTGELFF. Written as DNA, the CDR3 is TGCAGCGCCGGACAGGGTCTGAACACCGGGGAGCTGTTTTTT.